The next 25 T cell receptor beta chains were all read from a single sample in a study of CD8+CD57+ T cells in acquired aplastic anemia. Genomic DNA acted as the template from which TCR beta VDJ combination and CDR3 sequence profiling were carried out. Each CDR3 protein is one row after TCRdb ran MiXCR on the reads. Among 250,000 to 300,000 distinct CDR3 sequences, approximately 55% were seen once, and the ten largest hold approximately 8.2%. Material for sequencing was sorted CD4+, CD8+, or CD8+CD57+ T cells (not recorded which) from PBMCs. The receptors derive from a human donor with severe aplastic anemia or a healthy control (not recorded which).

V is TRBV10-3 and J is TRBJ2-7, with a possible D match to TRBD2 (5 bases). The V gene lost 8 bases and the J gene lost 0 bases, with 14 bases spanning the gap. The germline V gene encodes CDR1 ENHRY and CDR2 SYGVKD. The CDR3 covers 14 residues. The CDR3: CAIAGQPSSYEQYF. CDR3 sequence (DNA): TGTGCCATCGCGGGCCAGCCGAGCTCCTACGAGCAGTACTTC.

V gene TRBV9 combines with J gene TRBJ2-1; D tentatively reads TRBD1 or TRBD2 (6 bases each). V lost 0 bases, J lost 10 bases, and 11 bases lay in between. The CDR3 runs to 13 residues. CDR1 is SGDLS and CDR2 is YYNGEE in the germline V gene. The CDR3 region is CASSVATGREQFF. The CDR3 nucleotides read TGTGCCAGCAGCGTAGCTACAGGGAGGGAGCAGTTCTTC.

This clonotype has a count of ten or more. The V gene is TRBV5-6, the J gene TRBJ2-5; D gene uncertain. The CDR3 has 14 amino acids. V was cut by 0 bases and J by 5 bases, with 11 bases left in between. CDR1 and CDR2 from the germline V gene are SGHDT and YYEEEE. CDR3 sequence reads: CASSLGWPRETQYF. Written as DNA, the CDR3 is TGTGCCAGCAGCTTGGGTTGGCCGCGGGAGACCCAGTACTTC.

The rearrangement uses TRBV7-8 and TRBJ2-7; perhaps TRBD2 as D (5 bases). This CDR3 is 16 amino acids long. CDR1 and CDR2 from the germline V gene are SGHVS and FQNEAQ. The ends were cut back, 5 bases at V and 1 base at J, with 18 bases in the middle. The CDR3 sequence: CASSISARPGSYEQYF. CDR3 nucleotides: TGTGCCAGCAGCATCTCCGCCCGGCCGGGGTCCTACGAGCAGTACTTC.

As concerns this clonotype: Since a much larger clone is just one base distant, this may be a read error. The chain carries TRBV28 and TRBJ1-2, with D perhaps TRBD1 (5 bases). Trimming shortened V by 8 bases and J by 8 bases, and 24 bases separated the two germline ends. Germline V gene sequence: CDR1 MDHEN, CDR2 SYDVKM. The CDR3 extends over 15 amino acids. The chain's CDR3 is CASGSLEQEVNGYTF. CDR3 DNA: TGTGCCAGCGGTTCCCTTGAACAGGAGGTAAACGGCTACACCTTC.

Notes on this clonotype: The CDR3 does not close with the conserved phenylalanine or tryptophan, likely indicating a read error. Because the CDR3's place on the DNA is in doubt, the DNA is left out and the CDR3 is given as listed by TCRdb. The genes are TRBV7-9 and TRBJ2-6; the table's D call, TRBD1, was not checked against the DNA. Germline V gene lookup returns CDR1 SEHNR and CDR2 FQNEAQ (reference sequence). The CDR3 length equals 21 residues, ends included. This CDR3 reads CASIPRGGHGPFHSGANVLVL.

The chain is built from TRBV20-1 and TRBJ2-5; the match to TRBD2 covers 8 bases. Germline CDR1 and CDR2: DFQATT and SNEGSKA (reference sequence). Losses at the gene ends were 6 bases for V and 1 base for J; bases not matched to a gene: 7. The CDR3 sequence is 14 residues long. CDR3 residues: CSAYSGGLQETQYF. CDR3 sequence (DNA): TGCAGTGCATACAGCGGGGGACTCCAAGAGACCCAGTACTTC.

The chain is built from TRBV10-3 and TRBJ1-5; D is uncertain. Trimming cost V 8 bases and J 0 bases, with 14 bases left between them. The CDR3 sequence is 15 residues long. Germline V gives CDR1 ENHRY, CDR2 SYGVKD. For the CDR3, the DNA is TGTGCCATCGCTGATCTTGGCGGTAGCAATCAGCCCCAGCATTTT. It codes for CAIADLGGSNQPQHF.

V and J are TRBV2 and TRBJ2-7; a weak D match, TRBD2 (5 bases). V dropped 7 bases and J dropped 3 bases, with 16 bases sitting between them. Germline V lookup: CDR1 SNHLY, CDR2 FYNNEI. The CDR3 has 14 amino acids. CDR3 sequence reads: CASIRKDGIYEQYF. The CDR3, as DNA: TGTGCCAGCATAAGAAAGGACGGGATCTACGAGCAGTACTTC.

This clonotype has a count of ten or more. The V and J genes are TRBV20-1 and TRBJ2-5; tentative D call: TRBD2 (7 bases). Germline assignment: CDR1 DFQATT and CDR2 SNEGSKA (reference sequence). This CDR3 is 15 amino acids long. Between the trimmed V and J ends, which lost 0 bases and 2 bases, there was a span of 13 bases. CDR3 sequence reads: CSARDGGGEQETQYF. DNA of the CDR3: TGCAGTGCTAGAGATGGAGGGGGGGAGCAAGAGACCCAGTACTTC.

This clonotype was detected many times. The chain recombines TRBV6-5 with TRBJ1-6, with a possible D match to TRBD1 (5 bases). CDR1 and CDR2 from the germline V gene are MNHEY and SVGAGI. V was pared by 6 bases and J by 10 bases, with 19 bases between. This CDR3 region has 15 residues. CDR3 coding DNA: TGTGCCAGCAGGGTACCTTCCAAGACAGACTCACCCCTCCACTTT. This translates into CASRVPSKTDSPLHF.

The rearrangement uses TRBV6-4 and TRBJ1-2; 11 nucleotides match TRBD1. This CDR3 is 14 amino acids long. Germline CDR1 is MRHNA and CDR2 is SNTAGT. The V and J ends lost 10 bases and 8 bases, in that order; junction bases with no gene match: 12. The CDR3: CATSPGQGAQGYTF. The CDR3 nucleotides are TGTGCCACCTCCCCCGGACAGGGGGCGCAAGGCTACACCTTC.

Comments on this clonotype: Because it lacks the conserved phenylalanine or tryptophan at the end, this CDR3 is likely a read error. The chain couples TRBV9 to TRBJ2-7; D perhaps matches TRBD1 (6 bases). CDR3 length: 14 amino acids. V lost 3 bases to trimming and J lost 1 base, with 11 bases between them. Germline loops: CDR1 SGDLS, CDR2 YYNGEE. The CDR3 DNA is TGTGCCAGCAGCGCCGGACAGTCATCCTACGAGCAGTACTGC. Translating gives CASSAGQSSYEQYC.

This rearrangement joins TRBV20-1 to TRBJ1-5; D is ambiguous. V was pared by 5 bases and J by 7 bases, with 15 bases between. Germline V gene lookup returns CDR1 DFQATT and CDR2 SNEGSKA (reference sequence). CDR3 size: 13 residues. The CDR3 DNA is TGCAGTGCTGAGGCAGCCCGCGGACAGCCCCAGCATTTT. It is translated as CSAEAARGQPQHF.

The sample holds many counts of this clonotype. This chain links TRBV6-6 with TRBJ1-4; 9 bases align to TRBD1. The germline gives CDR1 MNHNY, CDR2 SVGAGI (reference sequence). J gave up 8 bases and V 5 bases, and 9 bases lay outside the gene matches. This CDR3 spans 15 amino acids. The CDR3 DNA sequence: TGTGCCAGCAGTGAAGGGACAGGGAGAAGGGAAAAACTGTTTTTT. It translates to CASSEGTGRREKLFF.

The CDR3 is CASMVGSNQPQHF. The CDR3 coding sequence is TGTGCCAGTATGGTAGGGAGCAATCAGCCCCAGCATTTT. The chain carries TRBV19 and TRBJ1-5; D remains ambiguous. The CDR3 spans 13 residues. Germline V gives CDR1 LNHDA, CDR2 SQIVND (reference sequence). The V gene lost 7 bases and the J gene lost 1 base, with 8 bases spanning the gap.

This clonotype was observed at least ten times. V gene TRBV11-2 combines with J gene TRBJ2-7; D is possibly TRBD1 or TRBD2 (5 bases each). Between the trimmed V and J ends, which lost 5 bases and 0 bases, there was a span of 8 bases. The CDR3 runs 13 residues. Germline V lookup: CDR1 SGHAT, CDR2 FQNNGV. Written as DNA, the CDR3 is TGTGCCAGCAGCACGGGGCCCTCCTACGAGCAGTACTTC. It codes for CASSTGPSYEQYF.

In its sample, this clonotype was seen many times. The CDR3 region is CASSESGGETEAFF. Written as DNA, the CDR3 is TGCGCCAGCAGTGAGTCGGGAGGGGAAACTGAAGCTTTCTTT. This chain connects TRBV10-1 to TRBJ1-1; a possible D gene is TRBD1 (5 bases). Germline loops: CDR1 WNHNN, CDR2 SYGVQD (reference sequence). Trimming took 0 bases from V and 5 from J, leaving 10 bases between them. The CDR3 has 14 amino acids.

This clonotype came up a few times. The CDR3: CASRRTSGPYEQYF. The CDR3 DNA reads as TGTGCCAGCAGGCGGACTAGCGGGCCCTACGAGCAGTACTTC. The chain employs TRBV7-3 and TRBJ2-7; 11 bases agree with TRBD2. This CDR3 has 14 residues. Germline CDR1 is SGHTA and CDR2 is FQGTGA. V gave up 6 bases and J gave up 2 bases; unmatched junction bases: 3.

The chain joins TRBV20-1 to TRBJ2-7; tentatively, D is TRBD2 (7 bases). V was clipped by 5 bases and J by 2 bases, with 25 bases between them. Germline CDR1 is DFQATT and CDR2 is SNEGSKA (reference sequence). This CDR3 spans 17 amino acids. CDR3 sequence reads: CSAVSRGRGQGPYEQYF. In DNA form, the CDR3 reads TGCAGTGCTGTGTCTCGCGGGAGAGGCCAGGGGCCCTACGAGCAGTACTTC.

This clonotype was seen just once. The chain couples TRBV9 to TRBJ2-1; D is uncertain. Looked up from germline, CDR1 is SGDLS and CDR2 is YYNGEE. The CDR3 length is 14 residues. The V end was cut by 3 bases, the J end by 0 bases, with 7 bases between. CDR3 sequence reads: CASSGVSSYNEQFF. In DNA, the CDR3 is TGTGCCAGCAGCGGCGTTAGCTCCTACAATGAGCAGTTCTTC.

This chain joins TRBV19 and TRBJ2-5, with D possibly called TRBD1 or TRBD2 (5 bases each). The CDR3 loop spans 14 amino acids. Trimming removed 4 bases from V and 4 bases from J, with 13 bases in between. Germline assignment: CDR1 LNHDA and CDR2 SQIVND (reference sequence). The CDR3 loop is CASSTLRDGETQYF. The CDR3 DNA reads as TGTGCCAGTAGTACATTACGGGACGGAGAGACCCAGTACTTC.

The rearrangement joins TRBV20-1 to TRBJ2-5; tentative D call: TRBD1 (5 bases). Germline V gives CDR1 DFQATT, CDR2 SNEGSKA (reference sequence). The germline V and J ends were trimmed by 4 bases and 5 bases, with 11 bases remaining between them. The CDR3 length is 12 residues. Here the CDR3 DNA reads TGCAGTGCTAAACAGGTCGGGGAGACCCAGTACTTC. It encodes CSAKQVGETQYF.

This chain uses TRBV19 with TRBJ2-1; perhaps D is TRBD1 or TRBD2 (6 bases each). Germline V gene data show CDR1 as LNHDA and CDR2 as SQIVND (reference sequence). This CDR3 has 14 residues. The V end lost 6 bases, the J end lost 2 bases, and 11 bases lay between the germline ends. DNA of the CDR3: TGTGCCAGTAGCGCGGGGACACCCTACAATGAGCAGTTCTTC. Translation gives CASSAGTPYNEQFF.

This chain joins TRBV10-3 and TRBJ2-1, with D maybe TRBD2 (5 bases). The CDR3 is 12 residues long. Germline assignment: CDR1 ENHRY and CDR2 SYGVKD. Between the trimmed V and J ends, which lost 3 bases and 8 bases, there was a span of 8 bases. The CDR3 DNA reads TGTGCCATCAGTGAATACGGGGATGAGCAGTTCTTC. Its protein product is CAISEYGDEQFF.